This TCR beta chain was found in a study of blood T cell repertoires in COVID-19. The overall study: From the United States, Italy and Spain came samples of acute and convalescent COVID-19. T cells, B-cell-depleted T cells, or PBMCs provided the cDNA or gDNA that served as material.

Authors' methods: Reference gene primer amplification gave nucleated cell count estimates. TCRdb's copy holds only in-frame clones and misses some; the assay was immunoSEQ multiplex PCR. V, J and clone size are those of that table, while D and trimming were read from the DNA. Among about 100,000 clones listed, 80% to 90% were seen once. The V segment lost 0 bases and the J segment 7 bases; nucleotides outside the gene matches: 7. This CDR3 is built from 15 residues. Germline V gene data show CDR1 as SGHRS and CDR2 as YFSETQ. The rearrangement joins TRBV5-1 to TRBJ2-4, with TRBD2 matching 7 bases. This receptor was taken from a human donor in a cohort sampled during active COVID-19. The specimen was peripheral blood. In DNA form, the CDR3 reads TGCGCCAGCAGCTTGGCAGCTAGCGGAGGGAACATTCAGTACTTC. Amino acids: CASSLAASGGNIQYF. Together with reference TRBV5-1 and TRBJ2-4, the CDR3 gives the full variable domain: KAGVTQTPRYLIKTRGQQVTLSCSPISGHRSVSWYQQTPGQGLQFLFEYFSETQRNKGNFPGRFSGRQFSNSRSEMNVSTLELGDSALYLCASSLAASGGNIQYFGAGTRLSVL.